This T cell receptor (beta chain) was captured in a study of cytomegalovirus exposure and HLA in healthy donors. On this clone: Antigen specificity is unknown. Compared with germline, one end of the junction differs, possibly owing to a read error. Other DNA sequences from this sample encode an identical CDR3 as well.

General study results and limits: First-cohort TCR clusters tended to co-occur in the 90 to 150 validation repertoires, a later analysis found. Cytomegalovirus status was reportedly diagnosed by the classifier with high sensitivity and specificity. Confirmation was obtained in vitro that three CMV-associated chains are specific for CMV antigens.

The repertoire was sequenced with immunoSEQ multiplex PCR; TCRdb's copy has only in-frame clones and lacks some. The data show 100,000 to 150,000 clones, with 94% seen just once and approximately 1.3% held by the top ten. The sequencing input was PBMCs. The source is a woman aged 18-29 years in good health and CMV-seronegative.

Written as DNA, the CDR3 is TGTGCCTGCCAAGCGGGGGCGGTATGGAGTGAGCAATTCTTC. Translated: CACQAGAVWSEQFF. The gene calls are TRBV30 and TRBJ2-1; 8 bases are shared with TRBD2. The germline CDR1 and CDR2 sequences are GTSNPN and SVGIG (reference sequence). CDR3 length: 14 residues.